Each of the 4 T cell receptor beta chains below was sequenced from the same sample in a study of blood T cell repertoires in COVID-19. Measured with immunoSEQ multiplex PCR; TCRdb has only the in-frame clones, and not every one. Of 100,000 to 150,000 clones listed, 90% to 95% are singletons. Material for sequencing was peripheral blood. The receptors originated from a man aged 50-60 years with COVID-19, enrolled during active disease.

The sample holds one count of this clone. The V gene is TRBV9, the J gene TRBJ2-1, with 9 bases lining up with TRBD2. V lost 7 bases and J lost 3; bases outside the gene matches: 5. The CDR3 runs 14 residues. From germline, CDR1 is SGDLS and CDR2 YYNGEE. This CDR3 is CASGLAGNYNEQFF. DNA of the CDR3: TGTGCCAGCGGTCTAGCGGGAAACTACAATGAGCAGTTCTTC.

The V gene is TRBV7-8, the J gene TRBJ1-2, with TRBD1 matching 9 bases. This CDR3 comprises 16 residues. Germline-derived CDR1 and CDR2 are SGHVS and FQNEAQ. The ends lost 7 bases at V and 8 bases at J; junction bases unmatched: 17. The DNA of the CDR3 is TGTGCCAGCACCCGGATACAGGGGGCTTCGAATGGGGGCTACACCTTC. It specifies CASTRIQGASNGGYTF. The whole variable domain, remainder taken from reference TRBV7-8 and TRBJ1-2, is GAGVSQSPRYKVAKRGQDVALRCDPISGHVSLFWYQQALGQGPEFLTYFQNEAQLDKSGLPSDRFFAERPEGSVSTLKIQRTQQEDSAVYLCASTRIQGASNGGYTFGSGTRLTVV.

This chain joins TRBV2 and TRBJ2-7; TRBD2 agrees at 10 bases. This CDR3 comprises 15 residues. The junction had 10 bases not matched to a gene; V was cut back by 8 bases and J by 3 bases. From germline, CDR1 is SNHLY and CDR2 FYNNEI. CDR3 residues: CASREGLADYYEQYV. The CDR3 region has the DNA TGTGCCAGCCGCGAAGGACTAGCGGATTACTACGAGCAGTACGTC.

The gene calls are TRBV7-9 and TRBJ2-1; 7 nucleotides agree with TRBD2. With 2 bases clipped from V and 7 bases from J, the junction kept 8 bases outside the gene matches. Germline V lookup: CDR1 SEHNR, CDR2 FQNEAQ (reference sequence). The CDR3 runs 15 residues. This chain's CDR3 is CASSLLAGVLNEQFF. DNA of the CDR3: TGTGCCAGCAGCTTATTGGCGGGAGTTTTGAATGAGCAGTTCTTC.